What follows are 27 T cell receptor delta chains derived from one specimen sequenced in a study of γδ T cells in repeated Plasmodium falciparum infection. Gammadelta T cells were flow-sorted from PBMC into Vgamma9/Vdelta2+ and Vdelta2-negative populations for bulk analysis. TCRdb re-called the multiplex PCR reads using CATT. The data contain 70,000 to 95,000 delta-chain clones, roughly 1.4% of them singletons. Sample: gamma-delta T cells from blood. The receptors shown here come from a pool of human donors (malaria-infected and uninfected, not separated).

In the case of this clone: A read error likely explains why the TCRdb protein, taken from a much larger clone, differs from this DNA's translation at residue 7; the protein shown is translated from the DNA. This chain uses TRDV1 with TRDJ1; TRDD3 agrees at 9 bases. CDR3 length: 21 amino acids. V was pared by 1 base and J by 2 bases, with 20 bases of the junction left unmatched. Germline-derived CDR1 and CDR2 are TSWWSYY and QGS. The CDR3 is CALGEQVFNWLPGDTTDKLIF. The CDR3 DNA follows: TGTGCTCTTGGGGAACAGGTTTTCAATTGGCTGCCGGGGGATACAACCGATAAACTCATCTTT.

Concerning this clone: TCRdb's entry gives the protein of a much larger clone, which mismatches this DNA's translation at residue 6, likely from a read error; the protein reported here is translated from the DNA. The chain combines TRDV1 with TRDJ1, with TRDD3 matching over 8 bases. Matching the DNA to germline supplied the J gene, which TCRdb does not give. V gave up 1 base and J gave up 0 bases; unmatched junction bases: 31. The CDR3 is 25 amino acids. Germline CDR1 reads TSWWSYY; CDR2 reads QGS. The CDR3 sequence is CALGEPCSPSDFAGYGRGYTDKLIF. DNA for the CDR3: TGTGCTCTTGGGGAACCATGCTCCCCTTCAGATTTTGCGGGATACGGCCGGGGGTACACCGATAAACTCATCTTT.

Comment on this clone: The protein recorded in TCRdb matches a much larger clone and deviates from this DNA's translation at residue 10, suggesting a read error; the protein here is obtained by translating the DNA. The chain joins TRDV2 to TRDJ1; 11 bases line up with TRDD3. The J gene, missing from TCRdb, was assigned here through DNA to germline matching. The CDR3 loop spans 15 amino acids. Germline trimming cut 7 bases from V and 4 bases from J; bases unmatched to any gene: 10. Germline V gene lookup returns CDR1 GEAIGNYY and CDR2 EKD. The CDR3 DNA follows: TGTGCCTGCTTACTTCTGGGGGATACCGACGATAAACTCATCTTT. Translation gives CACLLLGDTDDKLIF.

This clone has at least ten counts. The chain has TRDV1 and TRDJ1, with D unclear. This CDR3 contains 18 residues. Trimming took off 1 base at V and 0 bases at J, with 18 bases between the two ends. Germline CDR1 is TSWWSYY and CDR2 is QGS. CDR3 DNA sequence: TGTGCTCTTGGGGAACATATAGGTATCCGTCCCTACACCGATAAACTCATCTTT. Protein sequence: CALGEHIGIRPYTDKLIF.

This clone was detected a few times. This DNA's translation and the protein TCRdb lists, from a much larger clone, do not match at residue 23, likely due to a read error; the protein shown is translated from the DNA. The V gene corresponds to TRDV1; no J gene was called; the table's D call TRDD3 went unverified against the DNA. Germline CDR1 is TSWWSYY and CDR2 is QGS. This CDR3 region has 24 residues. The CDR3 nucleotides are TGTGCTCTTGGGGAACGGTCCCTCCTTAGGGTACTTAACTGGGGGATACGGTACACCGATAAACTCACCTTT. Translation gives CALGERSLLRVLNWGIRYTDKLTF.

The table lists this clone with a few counts. TCRdb lists the protein of a much larger clone for this DNA, which differs at residue 9, so this is likely a read error; the protein given here is translated from the DNA itself. This chain links TRDV1 with TRDJ1; D possibly corresponds to TRDD3 (5 bases). The J gene is absent in TCRdb and was assigned here via DNA matching to germline. CDR3 size: 16 residues. V was pared by 2 bases and J by 1 base, with 14 bases between. Germline V CDR1 and CDR2: TSWWSYY, QGS. CDR3 in amino acids: CALGEEADMCTDKLIF. In nucleotides, the CDR3 is TGTGCTCTTGGGGAAGAGGCGGATATGTGCACCGATAAACTCATCTTT.

This clone was counted between two and nine times. It differs at one base from a far larger clone, so likely a read error. This sample includes further DNA sequences coding for the same CDR3. The chain couples TRDV1 to TRDJ1, with TRDD2 identical over 9 bases. Germline matching of the DNA provided the J gene here, since TCRdb leaves it blank. Per the germline V gene, CDR1 is TSWWSYY and CDR2 is QGS. There are 22 residues in the CDR3. After removal of 0 bases from V and 2 bases from J, the junction contained 22 bases not matched to a gene. The CDR3 sequence is CALGELHTTRLPTFSFTDKLIF. The CDR3 region has the DNA TGTGCTCTTGGGGAACTGCATACCACCCGCCTTCCTACTTTCAGCTTTACCGATAAACTCATCTTT.

A few counts support this clone. The protein TCRdb lists belongs to a much larger clone and differs from this DNA's translation at residue 12, which points to a read error; the protein shown is made from the DNA. The chain employs TRAV38-2/DV8 and TRDJ1; TRDD2 matches at 8 bases. In the absence of a J gene in TCRdb, the DNA was matched to germline to assign it here. From germline, CDR1 is TSESDYY and CDR2 QEAYKQQN. The CDR3 is 21 amino acids. With 1 base clipped from V and 0 bases from J, the junction kept 20 bases outside the gene matches. CDR3: CAYRSHFLHRGHSFYTDKLIF. The CDR3 bases are TGTGCTTATAGGAGCCACTTCCTACATCGGGGACACTCCTTTTACACCGATAAACTCATCTTT.

In its sample, this clone was seen many times. Translating this DNA gives a protein that differs at residue 3 from the TCRdb one, which belongs to a much larger clone; a read error is likely, and the protein shown is this translation. The rearrangement links TRDV2 to TRDJ2, with D perhaps TRDD3 (6 bases). TCRdb carries no J gene annotation; the J gene was assigned here by matching the DNA with germline. The CDR3 length is 15 residues. Germline-derived CDR1 and CDR2 are GEAIGNYY and EKD. CDR3 coding DNA: TGTGCCAGTGACAACGTGGGGATTGGTACAGCACAACTCTTCTTT. Residues: CASDNVGIGTAQLFF.

This clone showed up just a few times. One base separates it from a far larger clone, so it is likely a read error. This same CDR3 is encoded by further DNA sequences in the sample. The V and J genes are TRDV1 and TRDJ1, with 12 bases fitting TRDD3. This CDR3 has 23 residues. The V segment lost 3 bases and the J segment 0 bases; nucleotides outside the gene matches: 23. Germline CDR1 is TSWWSYY and CDR2 is QGS. The CDR3 is CALGEHVTYPGNWGILYTDKLIF. The CDR3 bases are TGTGCTCTTGGGGAGCATGTCACCTACCCGGGGAACTGGGGGATACTGTACACCGATAAACTCATCTTT.

About this clone: TCRdb's entry gives the protein of a much larger clone, which mismatches this DNA's translation at residue 3, likely from a read error; the protein reported here is translated from the DNA. The chain couples TRDV2 to TRDJ3; 8 nucleotides line up with TRDD3. TCRdb is silent on the J gene; assignment here came from matching the DNA to germline. Germline V CDR1 and CDR2: GEAIGNYY, EKD. This CDR3 contains 19 residues. The CDR3: CARDSTGGPSSWDTRQMFF. The CDR3 DNA reads TGTGCCCGTGACAGTACTGGGGGCCCTAGCTCCTGGGACACCCGACAGATGTTTTTC.

This clone was seen ten or more times. TCRdb's entry gives the protein of a much larger clone, which mismatches this DNA's translation at residue 13, likely from a read error; the protein reported here is translated from the DNA. The rearrangement joins TRDV1 to TRDJ1, with D tentatively TRDD3 (6 bases). Trimming left V 5 bases short and J 0 bases short, with 34 bases between. Germline V gives CDR1 TSWWSYY, CDR2 QGS. The CDR3 spans 22 residues. The CDR3 DNA reads TGTGCTCTTGGGCCCCTGGAATTCCTTCGATCTATACCGGGGGACTACACCGATAAACTCATCTTT. Protein sequence: CALGPLEFLRSIPGDYTDKLIF.

Of note for this clone: Since a much larger clone is just one base distant, this may be a read error. Other nucleotide sequences from this sample produce the same CDR3. The chain recombines TRDV1 with TRDJ1; possibly TRDD3 for D (6 bases). Trimming removed 3 bases at V and 4 bases at J, with 30 bases between. Per the germline V gene, CDR1 is TSWWSYY and CDR2 is QGS. This CDR3 comprises 20 residues. The chain's CDR3 is CALGDSNTFTGGGGIDKLIF. CDR3 DNA: TGTGCTCTTGGGGATTCGAATACGTTTACCGGGGGAGGGGGAATCGATAAACTCATCTTT.

To note about this clone: This likely reflects a read error, since a far larger clone is one base away. Other DNA sequences from this sample encode an identical CDR3 as well. J is TRDJ1 and V is TRDV3; 8 bases map to TRDD3. Germline values: CDR1 TVYSNPD, CDR2 GDNSRS (reference sequence). This CDR3 region has 19 residues. The CDR3 bases are TGTGCCTTTACTGGGCCTTCTCCCTACTGGGGGTCCGACACCGATAAGCTCATCTTT. This sequence encodes CAFTGPSPYWGSDTDKLIF.

Judged by abundance, this clone is medium-sized (0.01 to 0.1%). This CDR3 is also generated by other DNA sequences in the sample. The J gene is TRDJ1, the V gene TRDV2; 8 bases are shared with TRDD3. Germline V gene data show CDR1 as GEAIGNYY and CDR2 as EKD. After removal of 1 base from V and 1 base from J, the junction contained 7 bases not matched to a gene. The CDR3 length is 16 residues. DNA of the CDR3: TGTGCCTGTGACACAGCGACTGGGGGTCTCACCGATAAACTCATCTTT. This translates into CACDTATGGLTDKLIF.

Points on this clone: This likely came from a read error, as a far larger clone is one base away. Different DNA sequences within this sample yield the same CDR3. V and J are TRDV2 and TRDJ1; 13 nucleotides line up with TRDD3. The J gene, not given by TCRdb, was assigned here from a germline match of the nucleotide sequence. From germline, CDR1 is GEAIGNYY and CDR2 EKD. J gave up 1 base and V 5 bases, and 9 bases lay outside the gene matches. The CDR3 consists of 17 residues. This chain's CDR3 is CACVELGDTGSTDKLIF. For the CDR3, the DNA is TGTGCCTGTGTCGAACTGGGGGATACGGGGTCCACCGATAAACTCATCTTT.

This clone was counted a few times. A far larger clone is a single base away, which makes a read error likely. Other DNA sequences within the sample encode an identical CDR3. There is no J gene call, but TRDV2 is given as the V gene; the table's TRDD3 call for D was not verified on the DNA. Germline lookup yields CDR1 GEAIGNYY and CDR2 EKD. This CDR3 spans 13 amino acids. CDR3 coding DNA: TGTGCCTGTGACACCGCCGAGGGCGATAAGCTCATCTTT. Protein: CACDTAEGDKLIF.

At least ten counts were recorded for this clone. The V gene is TRDV3, the J gene TRDJ1, with a possible D match to TRDD3 (6 bases). Germline V CDR1 and CDR2: TVYSNPD, GDNSRS (reference sequence). V was shortened by 1 base and J by 3 bases, with 21 bases between the two germline ends. The CDR3 contains 16 residues. CDR3: CAFTGFTRGWADKLIF. DNA for the CDR3: TGTGCCTTTACGGGGTTCACGAGGGGATGGGCCGATAAACTCATCTTT.

About this clone: TCRdb's protein for this DNA is that of a much larger clone and differs from the translation at residue 3, likely a read error; the protein shown is the DNA translation. The chain recombines TRDV2 with TRDJ1; D call uncertain. The J gene comes from matching the DNA to germline here; TCRdb lacks it. CDR1 and CDR2 from the germline V gene are GEAIGNYY and EKD. The CDR3 is made up of 14 amino acids. CDR3 bases: TGTGCCAGTGACTCCTTACTTAACACCGATAAACTCATCTTT. Amino acid sequence: CASDSLLNTDKLIF.

About this clone itself: The protein given by TCRdb reflects a much larger clone and differs at residue 11 from this DNA's translation, likely from a read error; the protein shown is the DNA's translation. The chain is built from TRDV1 and TRDJ1, with 11 nucleotides matching TRDD3. Because TCRdb records no J gene, it was assigned here through a match of the DNA to germline. CDR1 TSWWSYY and CDR2 QGS come from the germline V gene. V lost 3 bases to trimming and J lost 3 bases; unmatched junction nucleotides: 6. The CDR3 has 16 amino acids. The CDR3 here is CALGELNWGIADKLIF. The CDR3 DNA follows: TGTGCTCTTGGGGAGCTCAACTGGGGGATAGCCGATAAACTCATCTTT.

About this clone: A read error is the likely source, as a far larger clone sits one nucleotide away. Other DNA variants within this sample encode the same CDR3. The J gene is TRDJ1, the V gene TRDV2; D possibly corresponds to TRDD3 (6 bases). The germline V gene has CDR1 GEAIGNYY and CDR2 EKD. This CDR3 comprises 16 residues. CDR3 loop: CACDTVAGAYTDKLIF. In nucleotides, the CDR3 is TGTGCCTGCGACACCGTGGCTGGGGCGTACACCGATAAACTCATCTTT.

This clone has a handful of counts. It is likely a read error: a sequence one base away is far more abundant. The chain links TRDV1 to TRDJ1; 9 bases are a match to TRDD3. Because TCRdb records no J gene, it was assigned here through a match of the DNA to germline. The CDR3 runs 21 residues. CDR1 is TSWWSYY, CDR2 QGS, per germline. The chain's CDR3 is CALGENGYWGNRAFWHDKLIF. The CDR3 region has the DNA TGTGCTCTCGGGGAAAACGGGTACTGGGGGAATCGGGCCTTTTGGCACGATAAACTCATCTTT.

This clone was seen more than once but under ten times. The protein TCRdb lists belongs to a much larger clone and differs from this DNA's translation at residue 15, which points to a read error; the protein shown is made from the DNA. The V call is TRDV1, the J call TRDJ1, with 10 bases matching TRDD3. TCRdb leaves out the J gene; it was filled in here by matching the DNA to germline. The ends lost 3 bases at V and 9 bases at J; junction bases unmatched: 31. CDR3 length equals 22 residues. Germline assignment: CDR1 TSWWSYY and CDR2 QGS. The CDR3, as DNA: TGTGCTCTTGGGGACCCACCCACACTTCCTACTTTTCTTTACCGGGGGATACGCGAACTCATCTTT. The encoded protein is CALGDPPTLPTFLYRGIRELIF.

This clone was found a few times. TCRdb's entry gives the protein of a much larger clone, which mismatches this DNA's translation at residue 19, likely from a read error; the protein reported here is translated from the DNA. The chain is built from TRDV1 and TRDJ1; TRDD3 agrees at 13 bases. Germline CDR1 is TSWWSYY and CDR2 is QGS. The CDR3 totals 21 residues. As DNA, the CDR3 is TGTGCTCTTGGGGACAGTTCCTACACGTACTGGGGGATACGCGTCACCGATAAACCCATCTTT. This translates into CALGDSSYTYWGIRVTDKPIF.

In its sample, this clone was seen a few times. The amino acid sequence in TCRdb belongs to a much larger clone and departs from this DNA's translation at residue 17, likely a sequencing read error; the sequence shown is translated from the DNA. The chain is built from TRDV1 and TRDJ1; tentatively, D is TRDD2 (6 bases). The germline V and J ends were trimmed by 4 bases and 0 bases, with 36 bases remaining between them. This CDR3 has 23 amino acids. Germline CDR1 reads TSWWSYY; CDR2 reads QGS. The CDR3 loop reads CALGAASSSTDYNSPSHTDKLIF. The CDR3, as DNA: TGTGCTCTTGGGGCGGCTTCCTCCTCTACTGATTACAATTCCCCCTCGCACACCGATAAACTCATCTTT.

This clone was picked up many times. The chain employs TRDV2 and TRDJ1; 13 bases fit TRDD3. The CDR3 covers 19 residues. V was clipped by 0 bases and J by 0 bases; unmatched bases: 9. Germline V CDR1 and CDR2: GEAIGNYY, EKD. The CDR3: CACDTVTGGYVPHTDKLIF. Here the CDR3 DNA reads TGTGCCTGTGACACCGTCACTGGGGGATACGTTCCCCACACCGATAAACTCATCTTT.

This clone was recorded at least ten times. The protein TCRdb gives is from a much larger clone and does not agree with this DNA's translation at residue 13, likely a read error; the protein shown here comes from the DNA. The chain joins TRDV2 to TRDJ2; weak D call: TRDD3 (6 bases). From germline, CDR1 is GEAIGNYY and CDR2 EKD. The CDR3 totals 16 residues. In DNA form, the CDR3 reads TGTGCCTGTGACACCCCTGGGGAAGCTTTGACAGCACGACTCTTCTTT. Amino acid sequence: CACDTPGEALTARLFF.